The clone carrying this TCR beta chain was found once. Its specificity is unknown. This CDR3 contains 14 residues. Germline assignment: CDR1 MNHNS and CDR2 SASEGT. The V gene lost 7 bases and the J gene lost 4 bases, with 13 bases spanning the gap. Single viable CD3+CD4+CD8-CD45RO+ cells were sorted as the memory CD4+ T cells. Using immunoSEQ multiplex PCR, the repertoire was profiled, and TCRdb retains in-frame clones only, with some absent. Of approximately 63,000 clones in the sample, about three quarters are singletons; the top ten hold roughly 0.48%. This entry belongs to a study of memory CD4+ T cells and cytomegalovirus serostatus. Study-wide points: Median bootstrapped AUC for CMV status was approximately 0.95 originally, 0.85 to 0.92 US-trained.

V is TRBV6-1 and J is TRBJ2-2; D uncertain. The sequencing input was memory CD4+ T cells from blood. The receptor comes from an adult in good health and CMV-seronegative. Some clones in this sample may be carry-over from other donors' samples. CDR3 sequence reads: CASKVGSFTGELFF. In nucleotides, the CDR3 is TGTGCCAGCAAGGTTGGCAGCTTCACCGGGGAGCTGTTTTTT.